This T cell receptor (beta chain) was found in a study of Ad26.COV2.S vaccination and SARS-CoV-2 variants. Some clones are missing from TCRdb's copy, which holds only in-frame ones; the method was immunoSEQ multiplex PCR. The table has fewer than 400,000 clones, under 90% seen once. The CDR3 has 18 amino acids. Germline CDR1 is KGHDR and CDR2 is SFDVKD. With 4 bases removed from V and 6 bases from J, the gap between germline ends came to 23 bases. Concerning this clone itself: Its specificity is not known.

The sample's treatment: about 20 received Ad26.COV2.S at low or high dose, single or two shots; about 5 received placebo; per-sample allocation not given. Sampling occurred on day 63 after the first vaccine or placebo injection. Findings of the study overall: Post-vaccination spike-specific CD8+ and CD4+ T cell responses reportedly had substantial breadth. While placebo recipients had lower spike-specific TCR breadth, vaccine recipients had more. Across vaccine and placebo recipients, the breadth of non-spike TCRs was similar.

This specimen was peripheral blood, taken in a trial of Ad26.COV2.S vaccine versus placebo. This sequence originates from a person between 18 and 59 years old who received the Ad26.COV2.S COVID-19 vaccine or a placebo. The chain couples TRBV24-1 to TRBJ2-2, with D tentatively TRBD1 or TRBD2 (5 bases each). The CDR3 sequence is CATSESRLSGAGPGELFF. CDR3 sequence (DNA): TGTGCCACCAGTGAATCCCGTCTGTCCGGGGCAGGGCCCGGGGAGCTGTTTTTT.